This T cell receptor beta chain originates from a study of T cell changes during pregnancy in multiple sclerosis. J lost 7 bases, V lost 4 bases, and 8 bases had no gene match. Germline V gene data show CDR1 as SGHTA and CDR2 as FQGTGA. The CDR3 loop spans 14 amino acids. Profiling relied on immunoSEQ multiplex PCR, and the TCRdb table lists in-frame clones only, not all of them. The table lists 60,000 to 65,000 clones, 80% to 95% of them singletons, with roughly 1.5% in the top ten. V gene TRBV7-3 combines with J gene TRBJ2-3; 7 bases map to TRBD2. The source is a female donor with multiple sclerosis, enrolled in a pregnancy study. The sample here was peripheral blood, taken in the second trimester of pregnancy. The CDR3 DNA is TGTGCCAGCAGCTCGGGGGGTGTCGAAAATACGCAGTATTTT. Protein sequence: CASSSGGVENTQYF.